This TCR beta chain was sequenced during a study of regulatory T cells in long-lasting Graves disease (dated by TCRdb to the early 2020s). The study in broad terms: Patients with newly diagnosed Graves' disease had been on antithyroid drugs for under 3 months. Persistent Graves' disease patients were compared with newly diagnosed Graves' disease patients by peripheral blood TCR sequencing and RNA sequencing. The study was conducted in China and was registered as a clinical trial. A total of around 35 samples underwent TCR sequencing, from around 13 patients with persistent Graves' disease and roughly 20 patients with newly diagnosed Graves' disease.

Measured from the cysteine to the phenylalanine, the CDR3 is 14 residues long. The only DNA kept is the CDR3, 42 bases in frame from the first base. V gives up 0 bases and J gives up 8 bases, and the segment between their germline ends measures 13 bases. As encoded in the germline V gene (reference sequence), CDR1 is LNHNV while CDR2 is YYDKDF. Broader findings and caveats from the paper: Preferential use of TRBV28, TRBJ1-2 and TRBJ2-5 was observed in persistent disease, whereas TRBV20-1 and TRBJ2-1 were favored in newly diagnosed disease. Only the TCR beta chain was sequenced and analyzed. Persistent patients shared more public clonotypes among themselves (around 2,500) than newly diagnosed patients did (more than 950). Only peripheral blood was studied, because thyroid tissue, the primary lesion, was inaccessible. Compared with newly diagnosed patients, persistent Graves' disease patients had lower TCR Shannon entropy and fewer highly expanded clones, which suggests clonal expansion. The authors noted that the small sample size was a limitation that may lower accuracy.

What this sample's time point label stands for: newly diagnosed GD, antithyroid drugs for less than 3 months. For both TCR sequencing and RNA sequencing, RNA was extracted from PBMCs using TRIzol. The diagnosis of Graves' disease was made according to American Thyroid Association guidelines. The patients came from an endocrinology department in Xi'an, China. From each patient, nine milliliters of peripheral blood was collected into an EDTA anticoagulant tube. Ficoll Paque Plus density gradient separation was used to isolate PBMCs, and no additional T cell sorting was done. An Agilent 2100 Bioanalyzer and agarose gel were used to check RNA quality, while a NanoDrop 2000 measured RNA concentration. Many counts were recorded for this clonotype. Its target antigen remains unknown. Per-base qualities were not stored, and no clone one base away is much larger. Library creation used multiplex PCR. TCRdb lists the instrument as Illumina HiSeq 4000. CDR3 regions were amplified by Arm-PCR with iRepertoire HTBI primers to construct TCR beta libraries. PCR products were gel purified before sequencing. The published analysis was carried out like this. Gene usage analysis of CDR3 amino acid clonotypes used the approximately 62 TRBV and more than 13 TRBJ segments found across samples. COPE and FqMerger were used to merge the filtered high-quality paired reads into contigs. BLAST was used to align contigs to IMGT TRBV, TRBD and TRBJ reference genes, and CDR3 was defined according to IMGT. Highly expanded clones were defined as clonotypes with a frequency above 0.1%. Shannon entropy served as the measure of repertoire diversity, while the Gini coefficient captured V-J evenness. Clonotypes shared by more than one individual were considered public. TCRdb passed the public sequencing reads through fastp at Q25 and MiXCR, retaining productive beta sequences. Rows merge per CDR3 protein into single entries with the most common DNA and genes. V and J calls and clone size were set by TCRdb, not the authors. The table for this sample lists around 230,000 distinct CDR3 sequences; about 17% of them were counted only once. Together, the top ten hold approximately 20% of the sample.

This receptor was taken from a female donor with Graves disease. Sample: peripheral blood mononuclear cells (PBMCs), taken at new diagnosis, from a patient treated with antithyroid drugs. The sequence is built from TRBV15 and TRBJ1-2, with the D segment identity uncertain. The sequenced DNA is TGTGCCACCAGCAGAGAGGTTTGGGGAGACGGCTACACCTTC. It translates as CATSREVWGDGYTF.